This T cell receptor (beta chain) was retrieved from a study of identical twins. Germline CDR1 reads PRHDT; CDR2 reads FYEKMQ (reference sequence). With V trimmed by 5 bases and J by 2 bases, 8 bases remained unmatched. The CDR3 runs 15 residues. This clonotype occurred many times. TCRdb redid the calling of the 5' RACE reads with MiXCR, one entry per CDR3 protein. The sample records hundreds of thousands of distinct CDR3 sequences, roughly 20% being singletons. Another study also made use of these data, one on T cells expressing NK-cell markers.

J is TRBJ2-5 and V is TRBV13, with 7 positions matching TRBD1. The sequence was collected from a young woman in good health. Sequencing was done on a sample of PBMCs. This CDR3 reads CASSPRGRVQETQYF. The DNA of the CDR3 is TGTGCCAGCAGCCCAAGGGGGCGGGTACAAGAGACCCAGTACTTC.